This is a list of T cell receptor beta chains from one sample in a study of T cell responses to AZD1222 COVID-19 vaccine. Repertoires were generated with immunoSEQ multiplex PCR, while TCRdb's copy carries only in-frame clones and drops some. The repertoire holds hundreds of thousands of clones, with 90% to 95% as singletons. This material consisted of peripheral blood, taken on day 0 of MenACWY control vaccination. The receptors derive from an adult in good health. Both conserved end residues are part of each CDR3. A D gene is named only where the DNA matches it firmly. The size of a clone is reported for some rows only, either as once, few or many, or as a class for expanded clones.

clone size,V gene,J gene,D gene,CDR3 protein,CDR3 DNA
NA,TRBV2,TRBJ2-5,TRBD1,CASQDRGFQETQYF,TGTGCCAGTCAGGACAGGGGTTTCCAAGAGACCCAGTACTTC
NA,TRBV5-1,TRBJ1-3,NA,CASSLAGNTIYF,TGCGCCAGCAGCTTAGCCGGAAACACCATATATTTT
NA,TRBV5-4,TRBJ2-1,NA,CASSLTGRSYNEQFF,TGTGCCAGCAGCTTGACAGGGCGATCCTACAATGAGCAGTTCTTC
NA,TRBV6-2/TRBV6-3,TRBJ1-1,TRBD1,CASSRQGLSEAFF,TGTGCCAGCAGTAGACAGGGACTAAGTGAAGCTTTCTTT
NA,TRBV6-6,TRBJ1-1,NA,CASSPGRVGTEAFF,TGTGCCAGTTCTCCCGGGAGGGTGGGCACTGAAGCTTTCTTT
NA,TRBV5-1,TRBJ2-5,TRBD2,CASSWFSIGTSGGETQYF,TGCGCCAGCAGCTGGTTTTCGATAGGGACTAGCGGGGGCGAGACCCAGTACTTC
NA,TRBV19,TRBJ1-4,NA,CASSMGHAREKLFF,TGTGCCAGTAGTATGGGTCACGCACGGGAAAAACTGTTTTTT
NA,TRBV18,TRBJ1-2,NA,CASSSPELANYGYTF,TGTGCCAGCTCAAGTCCGGAGTTAGCTAACTATGGCTACACCTTC
NA,TRBV18,TRBJ1-2,NA,CASHRSGNYGYTF,TGTGCCAGCCACAGGTCGGGCAACTATGGCTACACCTTC
NA,TRBV5-6,TRBJ1-4,NA,CASSSLPGAVNEKLFF,TGTGCCAGCAGTTCCCTCCCGGGGGCGGTTAATGAAAAACTGTTTTTT
NA,TRBV2,TRBJ2-7,NA,CASRAGGIYEQYF,TGTGCCAGCAGAGCAGGGGGGATCTACGAGCAGTACTTC
NA,TRBV28,TRBJ1-2,NA,CASSLPTGPHGYTF,TGTGCCAGCAGTCTCCCAACGGGGCCCCATGGCTACACCTTC
NA,TRBV7-9,TRBJ1-1,TRBD1,CASSLTTGAGEAFF,TGTGCCAGCAGCTTAACCACAGGGGCTGGCGAAGCTTTCTTT
once,TRBV19,TRBJ1-1,TRBD1,CASSIEQGYTEAFF,TGTGCCAGTAGTATAGAACAGGGGTACACTGAAGCTTTCTTT
NA,TRBV28,TRBJ1-5,NA,CASRLSQGGQPQHF,TGTGCCAGCAGGTTATCTCAGGGTGGCCAGCCCCAGCATTTT
once,TRBV28,TRBJ2-7,TRBD2,CASSSGGAGYEQYF,TGTGCCAGCAGTTCCGGGGGGGCCGGCTACGAGCAGTACTTC
once,TRBV5-1,TRBJ2-6,NA,CASEGDSSGANVLTF,TGCGCCAGCGAGGGCGATTCCTCTGGGGCCAACGTCCTGACTTTC
NA,TRBV30,TRBJ1-5,NA,CAWSVRRDQPQHF,TGTGCCTGGAGTGTACGTCGGGATCAGCCCCAGCATTTT
NA,TRBV6-5,TRBJ1-5,NA,CASSYGQGAQPQHF,TGTGCCAGCAGTTACGGGCAGGGAGCTCAGCCCCAGCATTTT
NA,TRBV30,TRBJ1-4,NA,CAWSVWGGPNEKLFF,TGTGCCTGGAGTGTTTGGGGGGGCCCCAATGAAAAACTGTTTTTT
NA,TRBV5-1,TRBJ2-6,NA,CASSLVADIGANVLTF,TGCGCCAGCAGCTTGGTGGCAGACATTGGGGCCAACGTCCTGACTTTC
once,TRBV28,TRBJ2-2,NA,CASSSRLGVNTGELFF,TGTGCCAGCAGTTCCAGACTAGGGGTGAACACCGGGGAGCTGTTTTTT
NA,TRBV7-2,TRBJ1-1,TRBD1,CASSLGTGGGSPEAFF,TGTGCCAGCAGCTTAGGTACAGGGGGAGGTAGTCCTGAAGCTTTCTTT
NA,TRBV5-4,TRBJ2-3,NA,CASSLDRADTQYF,TGTGCCAGCAGCTTGGACAGGGCAGATACGCAGTATTTT
NA,TRBV6-2/TRBV6-3,TRBJ2-7,NA,CASSYSSTSFYEQYF,TGTGCCAGCAGTTACTCCTCGACTAGTTTTTACGAGCAGTACTTC
once,TRBV7-9,TRBJ1-5,TRBD1,CASSLDREGVNQPQHF,TGTGCCAGCAGCTTGGACAGGGAAGGGGTTAATCAGCCCCAGCATTTT
NA,TRBV19,TRBJ1-4,NA,CASSTLRPLGNEKLFF,TGTGCCAGTAGTACTCTCAGACCTCTGGGGAATGAAAAACTGTTTTTT
NA,TRBV5-8,TRBJ1-2,NA,CASSLGTPRCTF,TGTGCCAGCAGCTTGGGGACGCCTAGGTGCACCTTC
NA,TRBV6-5,TRBJ1-1,TRBD1,CASSKPGTGNTEAFF,TGTGCCAGCAGTAAACCCGGGACAGGGAACACTGAAGCTTTCTTT
NA,TRBV15,TRBJ2-1,TRBD2,CATAGTSGAYEQFF,TGTGCCACCGCTGGGACTAGCGGGGCCTATGAGCAGTTCTTC
NA,TRBV7-3,TRBJ2-6,TRBD1,CASSPDRVDSGANVLTF,TGTGCCAGCAGCCCGGACAGGGTGGACTCTGGGGCCAACGTCCTGACTTTC
NA,TRBV11-2,TRBJ1-6,NA,CASSLVRDNSPLHF,TGTGCCAGCAGCTTAGTTAGGGATAATTCACCCCTCCACTTT
NA,TRBV9,TRBJ2-1,NA,CASSVGSANEQFF,TGTGCCAGCAGCGTAGGTTCGGCGAATGAGCAGTTCTTC
NA,TRBV18,TRBJ1-1,TRBD1,CASSPRTGNTEAFF,TGTGCCAGCTCTCCCCGGACAGGGAACACTGAAGCTTTCTTT
once,TRBV6-5,TRBJ1-2,TRBD1,CASRRGLGDGYTF,TGTGCCTCCCGTAGGGGGCTCGGGGATGGCTACACCTTC
NA,TRBV3-1/TRBV3-2,TRBJ2-5,NA,CASSQGLVGWETQYF,TGTGCCAGCAGCCAGGGCTTGGTGGGTTGGGAGACCCAGTACTTC
NA,TRBV11-2,TRBJ1-3,NA,CASSSTGGSSGNTIYF,TGTGCCAGCAGCTCGACAGGTGGGAGCTCTGGAAACACCATATATTTT
few,TRBV7-2,TRBJ2-1,TRBD1,CASSQPGQGVNEQFF,TGTGCCAGCAGCCAACCGGGACAGGGGGTTAATGAGCAGTTCTTC
NA,TRBV27,TRBJ2-7,NA,CASSLSTGIYEQYF,TGTGCCAGCAGTTTATCCACAGGGATCTACGAGCAGTACTTC
NA,TRBV4-1,TRBJ2-5,NA,CASSPGYGAVQETQYF,TGCGCCAGCAGCCCGGGTTACGGGGCCGTACAAGAGACCCAGTACTTC
NA,TRBV28,TRBJ2-2,TRBD1,CASSSGQGVTGELFF,TGTGCCAGCAGTTCCGGACAGGGGGTAACCGGGGAGCTGTTTTTT
NA,TRBV7-7,TRBJ1-3,TRBD1,CASSLGTGAGNTIYF,TGTGCTAGCAGCCTAGGGACAGGGGCTGGAAACACCATATATTTT
NA,TRBV6-2/TRBV6-3,TRBJ1-5,NA,CASSYGGSAQPQHF,TGTGCCAGCAGTTATGGAGGTTCGGCTCAGCCCCAGCATTTT
NA,TRBV19,TRBJ1-6,NA,CASSIRDNNSPLHF,TGTGCCAGTAGTATCCGGGACAATAATTCACCCCTCCACTTT
NA,TRBV2,TRBJ1-5,NA,CASSEVREQPQHF,TGTGCCAGCAGTGAAGTTCGTGAGCAGCCCCAGCATTTT
NA,TRBV23-1,TRBJ2-7,TRBD1,CASSVGQACLEQYF,TGCGCCAGCAGTGTGGGACAGGCCTGCCTCGAGCAGTACTTC
few,TRBV18,TRBJ1-1,NA,CASSPPKTEAFF,TGTGCCAGCTCACCCCCGAAGACTGAAGCTTTCTTT
NA,TRBV30,TRBJ1-3,NA,CAWIPPGGQPGNTIYF,TGTGCCTGGATTCCCCCTGGGGGTCAGCCTGGAAACACCATATATTTT
NA,TRBV19,TRBJ1-4,NA,CASSIGQASRGEKLFF,TGTGCCAGTAGTATAGGTCAGGCGTCACGAGGTGAAAAACTGTTTTTT
NA,TRBV2,TRBJ1-4,NA,CASNRVDEKLFF,TGTGCCAGCAACAGGGTCGATGAAAAACTGTTTTTT
NA,TRBV7-2,TRBJ1-2,TRBD1,CASSFGTGISYGYTF,TGTGCCAGCAGCTTCGGGACAGGGATTAGCTATGGCTACACCTTC
NA,TRBV6-5,TRBJ1-1,TRBD1,CASSYRGQGKNTEAFF,TGTGCCAGCAGTTACAGGGGACAGGGGAAGAACACTGAAGCTTTCTTT
NA,TRBV23-1,TRBJ1-1,NA,CASSQLTDTEAFF,TGCGCCAGCAGTCAATTGACAGACACTGAAGCTTTCTTT